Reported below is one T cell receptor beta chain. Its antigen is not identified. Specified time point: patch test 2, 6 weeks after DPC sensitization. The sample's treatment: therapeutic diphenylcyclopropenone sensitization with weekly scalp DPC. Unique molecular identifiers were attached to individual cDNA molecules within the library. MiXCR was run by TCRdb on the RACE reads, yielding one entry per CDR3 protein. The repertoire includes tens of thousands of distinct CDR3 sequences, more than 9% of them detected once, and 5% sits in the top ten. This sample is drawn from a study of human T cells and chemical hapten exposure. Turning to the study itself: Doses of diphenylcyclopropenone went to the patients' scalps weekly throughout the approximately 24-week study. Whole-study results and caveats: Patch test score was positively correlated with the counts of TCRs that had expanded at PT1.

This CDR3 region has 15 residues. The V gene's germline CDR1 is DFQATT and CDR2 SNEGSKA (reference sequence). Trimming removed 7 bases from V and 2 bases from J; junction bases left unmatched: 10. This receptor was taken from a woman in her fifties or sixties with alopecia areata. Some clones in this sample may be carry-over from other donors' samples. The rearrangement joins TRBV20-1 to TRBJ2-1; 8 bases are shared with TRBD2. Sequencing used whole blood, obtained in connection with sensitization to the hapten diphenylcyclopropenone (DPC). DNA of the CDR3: TGCAGTGTTTATAGCGGGGCGGGTACCTACAATGAGCAGTTCTTC. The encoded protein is CSVYSGAGTYNEQFF.